These 27 T cell receptor beta chains were sequenced from one sample in a study of blood T cell repertoires in COVID-19. The protocol was immunoSEQ multiplex PCR, while the TCRdb copy is restricted to in-frame clones and leaves out a portion. This sample has about 120,000 clones, with over 80% found just once. Sequenced material: peripheral blood. These receptors were collected from a woman in her sixties or seventies with acute or convalescent COVID-19.

The chain couples TRBV6-5 to TRBJ1-4, with no clear D. Germline V lookup: CDR1 MNHEY, CDR2 SVGAGI. V was trimmed by 6 bases and J by 5 bases, leaving 10 bases between them. This CDR3 has 13 residues. CDR3 loop: CASRVAGNEKLFF. CDR3 coding DNA: TGTGCCAGCAGGGTGGCAGGCAATGAAAAACTGTTTTTT.

The chain employs TRBV19 and TRBJ1-6; 9 bases are a match to TRBD1. This CDR3 has 15 residues. V was clipped by 5 bases and J by 8 bases; unmatched bases: 7. The germline gives CDR1 LNHDA, CDR2 SQIVND (reference sequence). The CDR3 region is CASSLQGAGDSPLHF. CDR3 in DNA: TGTGCCAGTAGTCTACAGGGGGCTGGTGATTCACCCCTCCACTTT. Looking up the rest from reference TRBV19 and TRBJ1-6 gives the full variable domain: DGGITQSPKYLFRKEGQNVTLSCEQNLNHDAMYWYRQDPGQGLRLIYYSQIVNDFQKGDIAEGYSVSREKKESFPLTVTSAQKNPTAFYLCASSLQGAGDSPLHFGNGTRLTVT.

The chain joins TRBV15 to TRBJ2-1; 9 bases agree with TRBD2. Germline lookup yields CDR1 LNHNV and CDR2 YYDKDF (reference sequence). With V trimmed by 1 base and J by 2 bases, 6 bases remained unmatched. The CDR3 spans 17 residues. CDR3 loop: CATSRARGGAAYNEQFF. The CDR3 DNA reads as TGTGCCACCAGCAGAGCCCGCGGGGGGGCCGCCTACAATGAGCAGTTCTTC.

Worth noting for this clone: Other DNA sequences in this specimen translate into the identical CDR3. The chain carries TRBV7-2 and TRBJ2-1; the match to TRBD2 covers 9 bases. Trimming removed 1 base from V and 4 bases from J; junction bases left unmatched: 2. The CDR3 consists of 15 residues. From germline, CDR1 is SGHTA and CDR2 FQGNSA. CDR3 sequence reads: CASSLDSGGYNEQFF. As DNA, the CDR3 is TGTGCCAGCAGCTTAGACAGCGGGGGGTACAATGAGCAGTTCTTC.

This chain connects TRBV19 to TRBJ2-7, with 9 bases identical to TRBD1. CDR1 and CDR2 (germline): LNHDA, SQIVND (reference sequence). The V and J ends lost 5 bases and 5 bases, in that order; junction bases with no gene match: 7. This CDR3 spans 14 amino acids. The CDR3 nucleotides read TGTGCCAGTAGTTTGGGACAGGGTGGCCACGAGCAGTACTTC. Translation: CASSLGQGGHEQYF. Filled out from reference TRBV19 and TRBJ2-7, the complete variable domain reads DGGITQSPKYLFRKEGQNVTLSCEQNLNHDAMYWYRQDPGQGLRLIYYSQIVNDFQKGDIAEGYSVSREKKESFPLTVTSAQKNPTAFYLCASSLGQGGHEQYFGPGTRLTVT.

There are a few counts of this clone. The chain is built from TRBV11-3 and TRBJ2-1, with 12 bases matching TRBD2. The V segment lost 1 base and the J segment 8 bases; nucleotides outside the gene matches: 6. The germline V gene encodes CDR1 SGHNT and CDR2 YENEEA. The CDR3 length is 16 residues. CDR3 protein: CASSLGTSGIVDEQFF. As DNA, the CDR3 is TGTGCCAGCAGCTTAGGGACTAGCGGGATAGTGGATGAGCAGTTCTTC.

The sample holds a few counts of this clone. The chain is built from TRBV2 and TRBJ2-7; 7 bases match TRBD1. Germline loops: CDR1 SNHLY, CDR2 FYNNEI. This CDR3 contains 12 residues. With 11 bases clipped from V and 0 bases from J, the junction kept 4 bases outside the gene matches. CDR3 sequence reads: CAVGQSSYEQYF. The CDR3 region has the DNA TGTGCCGTGGGACAGAGCTCCTACGAGCAGTACTTC.

CDR3 nucleotide sequence: TGTGCCAGCAGCCTACGGAGAAGTTCACCCCTCCACTTT. Protein: CASSLRRSSPLHF. The chain employs TRBV7-8 and TRBJ1-6, with D uncertain. V was pared by 5 bases and J by 9 bases, with 11 bases between. The length of the CDR3 is 13 residues. Per germline, CDR1 SGHVS and CDR2 FQNEAQ. The full variable domain, completed using reference TRBV7-8 and TRBJ1-6, is GAGVSQSPRYKVAKRGQDVALRCDPISGHVSLFWYQQALGQGPEFLTYFQNEAQLDKSGLPSDRFFAERPEGSVSTLKIQRTQQEDSAVYLCASSLRRSSPLHFGNGTRLTVT.

This clone was recorded once. The chain links TRBV27 to TRBJ2-3; 10 bases match TRBD2. V was pared by 3 bases and J by 5 bases, with 2 bases of the junction left unmatched. Germline values: CDR1 MNHEY, CDR2 SMNVEV (reference sequence). The CDR3 covers 14 residues. The CDR3 DNA reads TGTGCCAGCAGTTTCGGGACTAGCGAAGATACGCAGTATTTT. Translating gives CASSFGTSEDTQYF.

The V call is TRBV7-6, the J call TRBJ1-4; D is possibly TRBD1 (6 bases). Deletions cut 0 bases from V and 5 bases from J, with 31 bases between. Germline V lookup: CDR1 SGHVS, CDR2 FNYEAQ. The length of the CDR3 is 22 residues. CDR3 protein: CASSLAGRPHRADMGGNEKLFF. As DNA, the CDR3 is TGTGCCAGCAGCTTAGCAGGCCGGCCGCACAGGGCGGACATGGGCGGCAATGAAAAACTGTTTTTT. Variable domain in full (rest from reference TRBV7-6 and TRBJ1-4): GAGVSQSPRYKVTKRGQDVALRCDPISGHVSLYWYRQALGQGPEFLTYFNYEAQQDKSGLPNDRFSAERPEGSISTLTIQRTEQRDSAMYRCASSLAGRPHRADMGGNEKLFFGSGTQLSVL.

This rearrangement joins TRBV19 to TRBJ1-1, with a weak D call TRBD1 (5 bases). This CDR3 has 14 amino acids. Germline V gene lookup returns CDR1 LNHDA and CDR2 SQIVND (reference sequence). The germline V and J ends were trimmed by 5 bases and 0 bases, with 10 bases remaining between them. Written as DNA, the CDR3 is TGTGCCAGTAGTGTAAAGACAGTGAACACTGAAGCTTTCTTT. Its translation: CASSVKTVNTEAFF.

The rearrangement links TRBV9 to TRBJ2-7; the D is unclear. Per germline, CDR1 SGDLS and CDR2 YYNGEE. The CDR3 length is 13 residues. V gave up 4 bases and J gave up 3 bases, with 11 bases separating them. CDR3 in amino acids: CASSQSTGYEQYF. CDR3 nucleotide sequence: TGTGCCAGCAGCCAATCAACCGGCTACGAGCAGTACTTC.

This chain links TRBV6-6 with TRBJ2-5, with unresolved D. This CDR3 is built from 15 residues. Trimming stripped 2 bases from V and 5 bases from J, with 15 bases between. CDR1 is MNHNY, CDR2 SVGAGI, per germline (reference sequence). This CDR3 is CASSYDATAGETQYF. The DNA for the CDR3 is TGTGCCAGCAGTTACGACGCTACGGCCGGGGAGACCCAGTACTTC.

V gene TRBV6-5 combines with J gene TRBJ2-5, with 10 nucleotides matching TRBD2. This CDR3 comprises 15 residues. Germline trimming cut 6 bases from V and 4 bases from J; bases unmatched to any gene: 8. Germline V gene lookup returns CDR1 MNHEY and CDR2 SVGAGI. The CDR3 reads CASRYPGLAIETQYF. The CDR3 nucleotides read TGTGCCAGCAGATATCCGGGACTAGCGATAGAGACCCAGTACTTC.

The rearrangement joins TRBV9 to TRBJ1-6; D is uncertain. Trimming cost V 1 base and J 6 bases, with 11 bases left between them. The CDR3 is made up of 15 amino acids. Germline assignment: CDR1 SGDLS and CDR2 YYNGEE. The CDR3 DNA sequence: TGTGCCAGCAGCGTACACAGTGACCCTAATTCACCCCTCCACTTT. It specifies CASSVHSDPNSPLHF.

V and J are TRBV7-8 and TRBJ2-5; D gene unclear. V lost 4 bases, J lost 0 bases, and 12 bases lay in between. Germline V gene sequence: CDR1 SGHVS, CDR2 FQNEAQ. The CDR3 extends over 15 amino acids. The CDR3 region has the DNA TGTGCCAGCAGCTCCAGAATCCCCAACCAAGAGACCCAGTACTTC. It specifies CASSSRIPNQETQYF. Complete variable domain (other parts from reference TRBV7-8 and TRBJ2-5): GAGVSQSPRYKVAKRGQDVALRCDPISGHVSLFWYQQALGQGPEFLTYFQNEAQLDKSGLPSDRFFAERPEGSVSTLKIQRTQQEDSAVYLCASSSRIPNQETQYFGPGTRLLVL.

The gene calls are TRBV27 and TRBJ2-7; the D gene is possibly TRBD2 (5 bases). Trimming removed 5 bases from V and 6 bases from J, with 17 bases in between. The CDR3 is made up of 14 amino acids. Per the germline V gene, CDR1 is MNHEY and CDR2 is SMNVEV (reference sequence). For the CDR3, the DNA is TGTGCCAGCAGTCCTGGACGGAGCGGTTTCGAGCAGTACTTC. This encodes CASSPGRSGFEQYF.

This clone is a singleton in its sample. The V gene is TRBV3-1 (or the pseudogene TRBV3-2), the J gene TRBJ1-1; D gene ambiguous. The CDR3 sequence is 14 residues long. Germline V gene sequence: CDR1 LGHDT, CDR2 YNNKEL (reference sequence). Trimming stripped 0 bases from V and 5 bases from J, with 10 bases between. In DNA form, the CDR3 reads TGTGCCAGCAGCCAAGACCCCAGTAAAACTGAAGCTTTCTTT. Translated: CASSQDPSKTEAFF.

In this sample, this clone turned up once. The chain has TRBV18 and TRBJ1-1; the D is unclear. Germline assignment: CDR1 KGHSH and CDR2 LQKENI. The length of the CDR3 is 12 residues. The V end lost 2 bases, the J end lost 6 bases, and 7 bases lay between the germline ends. DNA of the CDR3: TGTGCCAGCTCACCAGGGCTCGCTGAAGCTTTCTTT. Protein: CASSPGLAEAFF.

Worth noting for this clone: Additional DNA sequences in this sample encode the identical CDR3. The J gene is TRBJ1-5, the V gene TRBV2, with D maybe TRBD1 (6 bases). Trimming cost V 8 bases and J 4 bases, with 9 bases left between them. The CDR3 has 12 amino acids. The V gene's germline CDR1 is SNHLY and CDR2 FYNNEI. CDR3 DNA sequence: TGTGCCAGCTCGGACAGTAATCAGCCCCAGCATTTT. It codes for CASSDSNQPQHF.

The rearrangement joins TRBV2 to TRBJ2-1, with 7 nucleotides matching TRBD2. The junction had 4 bases not matched to a gene; V was cut back by 0 bases and J by 5 bases. The CDR3 has 15 residues. Germline values: CDR1 SNHLY, CDR2 FYNNEI. CDR3: CASSEARLANNEQFF. In DNA, the CDR3 is TGTGCCAGCAGTGAAGCGCGACTAGCAAACAATGAGCAGTTCTTC.

The gene calls are TRBV6-4 and TRBJ2-2; 12 positions match TRBD1. From germline, CDR1 is MRHNA and CDR2 SNTAGT. This CDR3 region has 17 residues. V was pared by 0 bases and J by 6 bases, with 5 bases of the junction left unmatched. The CDR3: CASSDSPGQGASGELFF. In DNA, the CDR3 is TGTGCCAGCAGTGACTCTCCGGGACAGGGGGCGTCCGGGGAGCTGTTTTTT.

The chain uses TRBV19 and TRBJ1-4; D unresolved. This CDR3 is 14 amino acids long. Germline V CDR1 and CDR2: LNHDA, SQIVND (reference sequence). V gave up 3 bases and J gave up 4 bases, with 9 bases separating them. CDR3 bases: TGTGCCAGTAGTATTCACCGCTATAATGAAAAACTGTTTTTT. This sequence encodes CASSIHRYNEKLFF. Drawing the rest from reference TRBV19 and TRBJ1-4, the complete variable domain is DGGITQSPKYLFRKEGQNVTLSCEQNLNHDAMYWYRQDPGQGLRLIYYSQIVNDFQKGDIAEGYSVSREKKESFPLTVTSAQKNPTAFYLCASSIHRYNEKLFFGSGTQLSVL.

This chain links TRBV19 with TRBJ1-1, with TRBD1 matching 12 bases. V gave up 6 bases and J gave up 5 bases; unmatched junction bases: 13. Per the germline V gene, CDR1 is LNHDA and CDR2 is SQIVND (reference sequence). This CDR3 is built from 17 residues. The CDR3 region is CASSLGTGTGGSTEAFF. In DNA form, the CDR3 reads TGTGCCAGTAGCCTAGGGACCGGGACAGGGGGCAGTACTGAAGCTTTCTTT.

The chain uses TRBV11-2 and TRBJ2-5, with D possibly being TRBD1 (5 bases). CDR3 length equals 15 residues. V was clipped by 5 bases and J by 2 bases, with 15 bases between them. The germline gives CDR1 SGHAT, CDR2 FQNNGV. CDR3: CASSRSPDSQETQYF. CDR3 sequence (DNA): TGTGCCAGCAGCCGGAGCCCCGACAGTCAAGAGACCCAGTACTTC.

The chain is built from TRBV18 and TRBJ1-3; 7 bases match TRBD1. The CDR3 is 17 residues long. J gave up 4 bases and V 3 bases, and 12 bases lay outside the gene matches. Germline V gene data show CDR1 as KGHSH and CDR2 as LQKENI. CDR3 sequence reads: CASSPTGTDVSGNTIYF. CDR3 nucleotide sequence: TGTGCCAGCTCACCCACCGGGACAGATGTTTCGGGAAACACCATATATTTT.

The CDR3 sequence: CASIERGTRNGYTF. The DNA for the CDR3 is TGTGCCAGCATCGAACGTGGGACACGGAATGGCTACACCTTC. J is TRBJ1-2 and V is TRBV6-5; D is possibly TRBD1 (6 bases). Between the trimmed V and J ends, which lost 7 bases and 6 bases, there was a span of 18 bases. Germline CDR1 reads MNHEY; CDR2 reads SVGAGI. CDR3 length: 14 residues.